This T cell receptor beta chain was profiled in a study of CD8 T cells in Susac syndrome. Reverse transcription of about 0.5 to 1 ug RNA was carried out with random hexamers. The amplification used immunoSEQ multiplex PCR on TCR beta CDR3; it spanned 54 Vbeta and 13 Jbeta. TCRdb analysed the immunoSEQ multiplex PCR reads with MiXCR anew, one entry per CDR3 protein. The repertoire has about 200,000 distinct CDR3 sequences, approximately 95% of them found once; the top ten carry 0.1%. The V end was cut by 4 bases, the J end by 4 bases, with 8 bases between. The CDR3 totals 13 residues. The germline CDR1 and CDR2 sequences are SEHNR and FQNEAQ (reference sequence).

The origin of this receptor is a human donor in good health. The rearrangement links TRBV7-9 to TRBJ1-5; unclear D gene. The sample was CD4+ T cells from PBMCs. The CDR3 bases are TGTGCCAGCAGCTCCCGGACGAATCAGCCCCAGCATTTT. Translation gives CASSSRTNQPQHF.